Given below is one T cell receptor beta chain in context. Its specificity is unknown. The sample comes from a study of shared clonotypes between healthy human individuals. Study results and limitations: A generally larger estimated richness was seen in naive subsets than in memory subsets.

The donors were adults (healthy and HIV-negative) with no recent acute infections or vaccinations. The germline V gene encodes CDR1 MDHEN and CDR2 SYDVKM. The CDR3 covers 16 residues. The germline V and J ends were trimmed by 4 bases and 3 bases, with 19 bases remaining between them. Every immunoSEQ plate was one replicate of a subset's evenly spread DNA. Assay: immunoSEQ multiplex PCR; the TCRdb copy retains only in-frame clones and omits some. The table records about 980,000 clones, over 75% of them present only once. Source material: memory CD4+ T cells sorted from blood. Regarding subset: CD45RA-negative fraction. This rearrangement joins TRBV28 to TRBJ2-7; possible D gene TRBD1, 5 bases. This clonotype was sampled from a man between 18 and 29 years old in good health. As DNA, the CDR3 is TGTGCCAGCAGTTCGTATAGACAGATCTTGGGCTACGAGCAGTACTTC. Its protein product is CASSSYRQILGYEQYF.